The 9 T cell receptor beta chains below were found in one sample sequenced in a study of technical replicates of blood from four donors. Sequencing was performed with immunoSEQ multiplex PCR; in TCRdb, only in-frame clones are kept and a portion is missing. The profile covers approximately 84,000 clones, with 95% to 98% appearing a single time and more than 0.12% taken by the ten largest. Sequenced: T cells isolated from PBMCs. Every receptor here comes from a human donor in good health.

V and J are TRBV2 and TRBJ1-1; tentatively, D is TRBD1 (5 bases). V gave up 0 bases and J gave up 0 bases, with 8 bases separating them. The germline V gene encodes CDR1 SNHLY and CDR2 FYNNEI. This CDR3 contains 15 residues. CDR3 bases: TGTGCCAGCAGTGAAGCGCAACAGGTGAACACTGAAGCTTTCTTT. Amino acid sequence: CASSEAQQVNTEAFF.

This clone was picked up one time. The CDR3 coding sequence is TGTGCCAGTAGTATAGATACCTATGGCACTGAAGCTTTCTTT. Amino acids: CASSIDTYGTEAFF. The rearrangement uses TRBV19 and TRBJ1-1; D uncertain. Looked up from germline, CDR1 is LNHDA and CDR2 is SQIVND (reference sequence). Deletions cut 0 bases from V and 4 bases from J, with 9 bases between. The CDR3 runs 14 residues.

The chain joins TRBV10-2 to TRBJ1-3; D is uncertain. The CDR3 runs 12 residues. V lost 4 bases and J 6 bases, leaving 7 bases between the germline ends. From germline, CDR1 is WSHSY and CDR2 SAAADI. The CDR3 here is CASSGGVNTIYF. CDR3 bases: TGCGCCAGCAGTGGCGGGGTAAACACCATATATTTT.

V is TRBV6-1 and J is TRBJ2-7; TRBD2 agrees at 9 bases. The trim removed 7 bases at V and 1 base at J, leaving 5 bases unmatched. CDR1 and CDR2 (germline): MNHNS, SASEGT. CDR3 length: 14 amino acids. CDR3: CASTPSGVSYEQYF. The CDR3 DNA sequence: TGTGCCAGCACCCCTAGCGGGGTATCCTACGAGCAGTACTTC.

The chain couples TRBV27 to TRBJ1-1; possible D gene TRBD1, 5 bases. The CDR3 length is 14 residues. Germline CDR1 MNHEY, CDR2 SMNVEV (reference sequence). V was trimmed by 5 bases and J by 1 base, leaving 11 bases between them. The CDR3 bases are TGTGCCAGCAGTCCCGACAGATCGAACACTGAAGCTTTCTTT. Translation: CASSPDRSNTEAFF.

The genes are TRBV11-2 and TRBJ2-7, with TRBD1 matching 7 bases. The J segment lost 5 bases and the V segment lost 0 bases, leaving 10 bases of the junction unmatched. The CDR3 totals 16 residues. Germline CDR1 reads SGHAT; CDR2 reads FQNNGV. The CDR3 DNA reads as TGTGCCAGCAGCTTAGACCCCCCGACAGGGCGGGACGAGCAGTACTTC. Protein sequence: CASSLDPPTGRDEQYF.

This sequence joins TRBV29-1 and TRBJ1-2; D might be TRBD1 (6 bases). V was clipped by 4 bases and J by 7 bases, with 16 bases between them. The CDR3 runs 13 residues. CDR1 is SQVTM, CDR2 ANQGSEA, per germline. The CDR3 region is CSVALQGMRGYTF. The CDR3 DNA follows: TGCAGCGTTGCCCTACAGGGAATGCGTGGCTACACCTTC.

The rearrangement joins TRBV7-9 to TRBJ2-3; 8 positions agree with TRBD2. Germline trimming cut 4 bases from V and 0 bases from J; bases unmatched to any gene: 6. The CDR3 length is 16 residues. Germline loops: CDR1 SEHNR, CDR2 FQNEAQ (reference sequence). The CDR3 loop is CASSSLAGLSTDTQYF. CDR3 coding DNA: TGTGCCAGCAGCTCCTTAGCGGGGCTTAGCACAGATACGCAGTATTTT.

The chain has TRBV5-4 and TRBJ2-4; TRBD1 might be the D (5 bases). This CDR3 has 15 residues. Germline CDR1 and CDR2: SGHNT and YYREEE (reference sequence). Trimming shortened V by 0 bases and J by 10 bases, and 17 bases separated the two germline ends. CDR3 in DNA: TGTGCCAGCAGCTTGGAAGGGGTCGGTGTGGGTATTCAGTACTTC. It yields the protein CASSLEGVGVGIQYF.